This TCR beta chain derives from a study of shared clonotypes between healthy human individuals (dated by TCRdb to the early 2020s). Some background on the complete study: The cohort comprised two women and a few men aged 18 to 49 years. For each donor, CD4 naive and CD4 memory were each given three plates, CD8 naive was given two plates, and CD8 memory was given one plate. Blood TCR repertoires of roughly five healthy adults were deeply sequenced to estimate repertoire size and the extent of clonotype sharing between individuals. To increase sequencing depth and limit assay-specific biases, different laboratories used diverse techniques to prepare libraries and sequence TCR repertoires. Each donor's leukapheresis produced roughly between roughly 0.85 and 10 billion PBMCs.

Comments on this clone: Its antigen is not yet known. No quality values exist for individual bases; no much larger clone is one base distant.

Using the deep immunoSEQ assay, multiplex PCR amplified TCR CDR3 regions from genomic DNA. Extracted genomic DNA from each cell subset was spread evenly across all wells of several immunoSEQ 96-well plates, with each plate serving as a replicate. For sorted subsets, roughly 190 ng of genomic DNA, equivalent to around 30,000 T cell genomes, went into each replicate PCR. Purified libraries were quantified with a Qubit 3.0 fluorometer, sized on a Bioanalyzer 2100, and re-quantified with the KAPA Library Quantification kit. A separate single-read 150-cycle Illumina NextSeq 550 flow cell was used to sequence each immunoSEQ 96-well plate. On the study's bioinformatics: Because only junctional sequences without quality scores were contained in the immunoSEQ output, filtering matching that applied to full-length reads could not be performed. To assign V/J genes and CDR3, sequences were annotated against IMGT germline references using PyIR, a Python wrapper for IgBLAST v1.9. Reads were removed for weak V/J assignments (E-value above 1e-6), missing CDR3, stop codons, out-of-frame junctions, or ambiguous translated residues. A V3J clonotype was defined by an identical inferred V gene, J gene, and CDR3 amino acid sequence. To compute the percentage overlap between repertoires, the number of shared unique clonotypes was divided by the size of the smaller repertoire. Richness of each repertoire was evaluated using RTK rarefaction, the Chao1 estimator, and Recon v2.1 estimates of unobserved clonotypes. Generation probabilities were computed with OLGA for all TCRbeta clonotypes obtained by the gDNA method from a handful of donors. This immuneACCESS table, as held by TCRdb, lists in-frame sequences with V and J called but not all clones. Of the missing ones, under half trace to an unresolved V gene in checked studies; the others have no known cause. Clonal size and the V and J genes are those of that table, whereas D and trimming came from the DNA. The sample table lists 2,500,000 or so clones, 85% to 95% of them with a count of one. 0.37% of the sample is held by the ten biggest clonotypes.

The donors were healthy, HIV-negative adults with no recently reported acute infections or vaccinations. All donors were Caucasian adults living in Nashville, Tennessee, USA. CD4+ T cells were enriched through magnetic negative selection, after which naive cells were positively selected on CD45RA and the remaining negative fraction served as the memory subset. Blood was obtained by leukapheresis, after which PBMCs were separated by Ficoll-Histopaque density gradient centrifugation and cryopreserved in liquid nitrogen vapor phase. Analytical flow cytometry was used to check the purity and quantity of each magnetically sorted T cell population. Each sorted fraction had its genomic DNA isolated and then quantified by UV absorbance on a Nanodrop 2000c. What the authors observed across the whole study: Sharing across a few donors was observed for approximately 4.6% of naive CD4, over 3% of naive CD8, 2% to 2.5% of memory CD4, and about 0.39% of memory CD8 clonotypes. Incomplete sequencing was indicated by rarefaction of sorted-subset datasets, despite the large sequencing depth. Higher generation probabilities were observed for clonotypes shared by all four sorted-subset donors than for non-shared clonotypes. The small number of donors limited the genetic and exposure-history diversity represented. Pairwise subsampling led to the expectation that sequencing depth would affect the degree of clonotype sharing among donors. Larger estimated clonotype richness was generally found for naive subsets than for memory subsets. Sampling was restricted to blood, and TCR repertoires in tissue are likely to differ from TCR repertoires in blood.

V and J are truncated by 1 base and 0 bases respectively, leaving an intervening sequence of 5 bases. CDR1 SGHTA and CDR2 FQGTGA were looked up in the germline V gene. The CDR3, from cysteine to phenylalanine, totals 14 residues. This entry keeps only the CDR3 DNA: 42 bases, framed from base 1. The sample consisted of naive CD4+ T cells from PBMCs. Read against the paper, the sample's cell subset or site label means: CD45RA+ positively selected. The clonotype originates from a young man in good health. Some clones in this sample may be carry-over from other donors' samples. The chain was built from TRBV7-3 and TRBJ2-3, with no reliable assignment of the D segment. At the DNA level, the sequence is TGTGCCAGCAGCTTAATCCCTAGCACAGATACGCAGTATTTT. It is translated as CASSLIPSTDTQYF.